Here is one T cell receptor beta chain with its context. These data come from a study of blood T cell repertoires in COVID-19. Study as a whole: Acute and convalescent COVID-19 specimens originated in the United States, Italy and Spain. Sample material is recorded as cDNA or gDNA derived from T cells, B-cell-depleted T cells, or PBMCs.

Patients from Seattle were sampled longitudinally, starting during active infection. CDR1 MDHEN and CDR2 SYDVKM come from the germline V gene. V was clipped by 4 bases and J by 1 base, with 16 bases between them. The CDR3 runs 17 residues. In the authors' workflow: Nucleated cell number was recorded as an estimate derived from reference gene primer amplification. The assay was immunoSEQ multiplex PCR, and TCRdb's table has in-frame clones only and misses some. V and J calls and clone size follow that table, whereas D and trimming were derived from the DNA. The table shows approximately 36,000 clones, with approximately 81% occurring only once.

The sample taken for sequencing was peripheral blood. This TCR came from a man between 60 and 70 years old with COVID-19, enrolled during active disease. This chain connects TRBV28 to TRBJ2-2; D perhaps matches TRBD2 (6 bases). The CDR3 region has the DNA TGTGCCAGCAGTTCTCTCGGGCTAGCGAGGAACACCGGGGAGCTGTTTTTT. This encodes CASSSLGLARNTGELFF. Using reference TRBV28 and TRBJ2-2 for the parts outside the CDR3, the full variable domain is DVKVTQSSRYLVKRTGEKVFLECVQDMDHENMFWYRQDPGLGLRLIYFSYDVKMKEKGDIPEGYSVSREKKERFSLILESASTNQTSMYLCASSSLGLARNTGELFFGEGSRLTVL.